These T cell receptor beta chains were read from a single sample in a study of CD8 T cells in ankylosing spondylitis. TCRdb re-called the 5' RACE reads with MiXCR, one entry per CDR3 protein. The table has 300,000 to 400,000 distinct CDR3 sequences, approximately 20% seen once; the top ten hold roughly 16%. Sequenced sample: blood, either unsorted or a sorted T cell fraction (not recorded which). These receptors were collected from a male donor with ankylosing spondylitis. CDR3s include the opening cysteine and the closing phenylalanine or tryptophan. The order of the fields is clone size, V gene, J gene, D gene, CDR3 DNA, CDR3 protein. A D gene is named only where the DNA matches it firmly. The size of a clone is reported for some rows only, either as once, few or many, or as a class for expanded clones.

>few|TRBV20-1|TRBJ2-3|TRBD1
TGCAGTGCTACAGTGGGACAGGGGGCCTCAGATACGCAGTATTTT
CSATVGQGASDTQYF
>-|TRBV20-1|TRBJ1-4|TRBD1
TGCAGTGCAAGTGGACAGGGCCGTTTTCAGGGTGAAAAACTGTTTTTT
CSASGQGRFQGEKLFF
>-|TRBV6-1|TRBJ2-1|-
TGTGCCAGCAGCTCCCATCAGGGGCCAGGGGAGCAGTTCTTC
CASSSHQGPGEQFF
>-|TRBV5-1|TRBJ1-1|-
TGCGCCAGCAACGAATGGGGGAACACTGAAGCTTTCTTT
CASNEWGNTEAFF
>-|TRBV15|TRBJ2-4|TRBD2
TGTGCCACCAGCAGAGCTAGCGGGAGAGTGAAGGCGGCCAAAAACATTCAGTACTTC
CATSRASGRVKAAKNIQYF
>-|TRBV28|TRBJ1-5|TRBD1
TGTGCCAGCAGTTTAATCACAGGGGGAGGTAATCAGCCCCAGCATTTT
CASSLITGGGNQPQHF
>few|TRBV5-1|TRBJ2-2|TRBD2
TGCGCCAGCAGCTTAGCGGGAGAGGGCACCGGGGAGCTGTTTTTT
CASSLAGEGTGELFF
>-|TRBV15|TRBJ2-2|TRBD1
TGTGCCACCAGCGCCTCCGTTAGACAGGGAGCCGGGGAGCTGTTTTTT
CATSASVRQGAGELFF
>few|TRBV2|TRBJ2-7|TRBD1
TGTGCCAGCAGCCCTTTCCGGGACAGGATCACCTACGAGCAGTACTTC
CASSPFRDRITYEQYF
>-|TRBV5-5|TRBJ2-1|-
TGTGCCAGCAAACCTGGGATGGGGGTTTCCTACAATGAGCAGTTCTTC
CASKPGMGVSYNEQFF
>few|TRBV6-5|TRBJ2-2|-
TGTGCCAGCAGTTACGGAGAGGGCGGGGAGCTGTTTTTT
CASSYGEGGELFF
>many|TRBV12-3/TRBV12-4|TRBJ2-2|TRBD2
TGTGCCAGCAGTTCCCGACTAGCGGGGCAAACCGGGGAGCTGTTTTTT
CASSSRLAGQTGELFF
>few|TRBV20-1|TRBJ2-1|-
TGCAGTGCTAGAGAAAGTCTACCCGTAGTGTACAATGAGCAGTTCTTC
CSARESLPVVYNEQFF
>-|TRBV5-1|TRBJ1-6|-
TGCGCCAGCAGCTTGGGAGGGGAAGGATATAATTCACCCCTCCACTTT
CASSLGGEGYNSPLHF
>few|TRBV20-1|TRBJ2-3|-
TGCAGTGCTAGTACCCCGACAGATACGCAGTATTTT
CSASTPTDTQYF
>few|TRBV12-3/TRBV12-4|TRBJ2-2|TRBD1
TGTGCCAGCAGTCCTAACAGGGGCTGGACCGGGGAGCTGTTTTTT
CASSPNRGWTGELFF
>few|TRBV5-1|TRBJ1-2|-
TGCGCCAGCAGCTTGGGCGGCCCAGGAGACTATGGCTACACCTTC
CASSLGGPGDYGYTF
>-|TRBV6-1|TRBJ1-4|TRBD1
TGTGCCAGCAGCATACTTGACAGGGGAGATGAAAAACTGTTTTTT
CASSILDRGDEKLFF
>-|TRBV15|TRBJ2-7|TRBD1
TGTGCCACCAGCTCAGGGACAGGGGGAGCCGAGCAGTACTTC
CATSSGTGGAEQYF
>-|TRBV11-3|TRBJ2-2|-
TGTGCCAGCAGCTTAGATGTCCACGGGGAGCTGTTTTTT
CASSLDVHGELFF
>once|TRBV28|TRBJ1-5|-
TGTGCCAGCAGTCTCCCGGGAACCCATCAGCCCCAGCATTTT
CASSLPGTHQPQHF
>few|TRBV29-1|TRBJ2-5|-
TGCAGCGTTGGAAGGAGTGGGCAGCAAGAGACCCAGTACTTC
CSVGRSGQQETQYF
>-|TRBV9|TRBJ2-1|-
TGTGCCAGCAGCGTAGGCGGGCTAGCGCGAGACAATGAGCAGTTCTTC
CASSVGGLARDNEQFF
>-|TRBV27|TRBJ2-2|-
TGTGCCAGCAGTCCCGCGAGACCCGGGGAGCTGTTTTTT
CASSPARPGELFF
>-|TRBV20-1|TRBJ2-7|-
TGCAGTGCTTCGGGACCGACCTTTTCCTACGAGCAGTACTTC
CSASGPTFSYEQYF
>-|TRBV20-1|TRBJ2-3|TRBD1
TGCAGTGCCGCGGGACAGGGAACAGATACGCAGTATTTT
CSAAGQGTDTQYF
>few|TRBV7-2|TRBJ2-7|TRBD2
TGTGCCAGCAGCGTCACCGGGACTATCTCCCACGAGCAGTACTTC
CASSVTGTISHEQYF
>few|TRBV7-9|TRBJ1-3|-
TGTGCCAGCAGCCCCCTCGGGGAGAACTCTGGAAACACCATATATTTT
CASSPLGENSGNTIYF
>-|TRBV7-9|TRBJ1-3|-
TGTGCCAGCAGCTTCTACTCTGGAAACACCATATATTTT
CASSFYSGNTIYF
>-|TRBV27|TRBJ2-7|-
TGTGCCAGCAGTTTATCTCAGGGTATTTTCTACGAGCAGTACTTC
CASSLSQGIFYEQYF
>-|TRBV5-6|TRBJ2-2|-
TGTGCCAGCAGCCCGGCGGGCCAGGGGATAAACACCGGGGAGCTGTTTTTT
CASSPAGQGINTGELFF
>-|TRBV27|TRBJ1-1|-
TGTGCCAGCAGTCCTAGGGGACTACAAACCATGAACACTGAAGCTTTCTTT
CASSPRGLQTMNTEAFF
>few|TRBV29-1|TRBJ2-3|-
TGCAGCGTCGCGGGGACAGCCAGCACAGATACGCAGTATTTT
CSVAGTASTDTQYF
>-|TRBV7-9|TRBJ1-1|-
TGTGCCAGCAGCTTAAGGTCAGTCACTGAAGCTTTCTTT
CASSLRSVTEAFF
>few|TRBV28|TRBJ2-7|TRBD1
TGTGCCAGCACCGTATTCGGGCAGGGGGCTCCAAACTACGAGCAGTACTTC
CASTVFGQGAPNYEQYF
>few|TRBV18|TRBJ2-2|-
TGTGCCAGCTCACAAGAGGGAGCCGCGAACACCGGGGAGCTGTTTTTT
CASSQEGAANTGELFF
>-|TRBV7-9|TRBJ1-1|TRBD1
TGTGCCAGCAGGGCTAACAGGGGGGTCGGTATGAACACTGAAGCTTTCTTT
CASRANRGVGMNTEAFF
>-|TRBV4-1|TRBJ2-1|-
TGCGCCAGCAGCCAAGTTACAGCGGTCAGCTACAATGAGCAGTTCTTC
CASSQVTAVSYNEQFF
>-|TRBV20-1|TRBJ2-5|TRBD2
TGCAGTGCTAGACTTTATAGCGGGAGCCGCGAGACCCAGTACTTC
CSARLYSGSRETQYF
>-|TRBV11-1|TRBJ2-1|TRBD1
TGTGCCAGCAGCCAGGACAGGGATGAGCAGTTCTTC
CASSQDRDEQFF
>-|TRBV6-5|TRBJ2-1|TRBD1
TGTGCCAGCAGTTACCCTTCACAGGGGGCAGGCAATGAGCAGTTCTTC
CASSYPSQGAGNEQFF
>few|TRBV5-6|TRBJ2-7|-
TGTGCCAGCTCCCCGGGGTGGGACTCCGGTGGGGAGCAGTACTTC
CASSPGWDSGGEQYF
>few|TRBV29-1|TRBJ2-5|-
TGCAGCGTGGGACATAGGGAGACCCAGTACTTC
CSVGHRETQYF
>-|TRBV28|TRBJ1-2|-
TGTGCCAGCCTTTCCCCGGGGGCTGGCTACACCTTC
CASLSPGAGYTF
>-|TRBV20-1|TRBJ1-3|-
TGCAGTGCTAGTTTACGAGACTCTGGAAACACCATATATTTT
CSASLRDSGNTIYF
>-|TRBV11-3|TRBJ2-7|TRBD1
TGTGCCAGCAATCCCGGGACAGGGTTGTACGAGCAGTACTTC
CASNPGTGLYEQYF
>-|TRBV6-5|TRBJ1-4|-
TGTGCCAGTTCGAGGGTCGGAGAAAAACTGTTTTTT
CASSRVGEKLFF